The present entry profiles one T cell receptor beta chain with its context. Antigen specificity is unknown. Trimming pared 3 bases from V and 5 bases from J, leaving 14 bases between. Germline V lookup: CDR1 KGHSH, CDR2 LQKENI. The CDR3 runs to 15 residues. The entry originates in a study of glioma-infiltrating T cells after dendritic cell vaccination. Selection required adequate fresh-frozen tumor tissue plus more than two years' survival data. PBMC sampling occurred before vaccination, two weeks after the third dose, and at progression. Amplification used 60 V beta primers and 13 J beta primers. Sequencing used immunoSEQ multiplex PCR; TCRdb keeps in-frame clones, though not all of them. The data show approximately 67,000 clones, about 76% seen once. Study results and caveats: Few patients contributed both blood and tumor specimens.

The input for sequencing was blood, taken before dendritic cell vaccination. The chain employs TRBV18 and TRBJ1-5; tentative D call: TRBD1 (6 bases). The source of this sequence is a human donor with glioblastoma. CDR3 in amino acids: CASSPGGQGDQPQHF. The DNA for the CDR3 is TGTGCCAGCTCACCCGGGGGGCAGGGAGATCAGCCCCAGCATTTT.